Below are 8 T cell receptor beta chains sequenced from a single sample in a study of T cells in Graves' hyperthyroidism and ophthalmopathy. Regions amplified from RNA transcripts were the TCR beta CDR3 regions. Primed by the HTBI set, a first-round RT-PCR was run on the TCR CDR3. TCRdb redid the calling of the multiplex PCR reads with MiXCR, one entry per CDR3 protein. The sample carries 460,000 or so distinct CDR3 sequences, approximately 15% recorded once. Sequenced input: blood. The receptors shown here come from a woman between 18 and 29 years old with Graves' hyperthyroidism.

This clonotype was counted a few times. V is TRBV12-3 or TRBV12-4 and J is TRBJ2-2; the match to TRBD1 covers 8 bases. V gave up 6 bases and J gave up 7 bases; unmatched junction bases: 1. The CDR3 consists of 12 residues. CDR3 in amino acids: CASSGQGGELFF. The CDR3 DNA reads TGTGCCAGCAGCGGACAGGGCGGGGAGCTGTTTTTT.

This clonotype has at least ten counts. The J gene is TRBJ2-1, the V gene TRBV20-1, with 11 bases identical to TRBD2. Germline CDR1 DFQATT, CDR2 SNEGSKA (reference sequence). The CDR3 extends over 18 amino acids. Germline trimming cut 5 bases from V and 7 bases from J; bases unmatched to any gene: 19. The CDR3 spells CSAVSSGTSGAAGNEQFF. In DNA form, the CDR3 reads TGCAGTGCTGTCTCGTCCGGGACTAGCGGAGCGGCGGGAAATGAGCAGTTCTTC.

The DNA for the CDR3 is TGTGCCAGCAGCCAAGATGACCCCCGAGGCTATGGCTACACCTTC. Translated: CASSQDDPRGYGYTF. The chain is built from TRBV14 and TRBJ1-2; D remains unclear. CDR3 size: 15 residues. V was cut by 0 bases and J by 4 bases, with 12 bases left in between. Per germline, CDR1 SGHDN and CDR2 FVKESK.

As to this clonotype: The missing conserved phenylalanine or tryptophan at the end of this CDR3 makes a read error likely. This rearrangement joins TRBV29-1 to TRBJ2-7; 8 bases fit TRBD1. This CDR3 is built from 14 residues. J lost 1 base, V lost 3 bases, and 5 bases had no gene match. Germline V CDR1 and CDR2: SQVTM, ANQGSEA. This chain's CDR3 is CSVDLGTGSYEQYS. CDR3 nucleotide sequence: TGCAGCGTTGACCTAGGGACAGGATCCTACGAGCAGTACTCC.

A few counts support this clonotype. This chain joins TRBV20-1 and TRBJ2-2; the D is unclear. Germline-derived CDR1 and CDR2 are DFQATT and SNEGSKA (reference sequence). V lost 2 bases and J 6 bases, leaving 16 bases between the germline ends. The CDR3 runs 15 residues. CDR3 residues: CSARIPGQDAGELFF. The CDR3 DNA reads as TGCAGTGCTAGAATTCCGGGCCAAGACGCCGGGGAGCTGTTTTTT.

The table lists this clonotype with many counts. CDR3 sequence: CSALPNPGRGEQYV. The CDR3, as DNA: TGCAGTGCTCTACCCAATCCGGGCCGCGGCGAGCAGTACGTC. The J gene is TRBJ2-7, the V gene TRBV20-1; no firm D call. Germline V lookup: CDR1 DFQATT, CDR2 SNEGSKA (reference sequence). The CDR3 has 14 amino acids. V lost 5 bases and J lost 6, with 20 bases in between.

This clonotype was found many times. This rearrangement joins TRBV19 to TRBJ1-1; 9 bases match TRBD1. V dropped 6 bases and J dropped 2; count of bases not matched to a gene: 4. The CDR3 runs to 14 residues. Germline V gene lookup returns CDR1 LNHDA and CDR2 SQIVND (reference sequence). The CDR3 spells CASRGTGINTEAFF. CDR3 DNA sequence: TGTGCCAGTAGGGGGACAGGGATCAACACTGAAGCTTTCTTT.

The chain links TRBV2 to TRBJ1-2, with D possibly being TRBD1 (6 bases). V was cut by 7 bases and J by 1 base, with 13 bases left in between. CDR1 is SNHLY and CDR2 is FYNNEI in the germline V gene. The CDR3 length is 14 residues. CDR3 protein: CASTTTGINYGYTF. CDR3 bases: TGTGCCAGCACTACCACAGGGATTAACTATGGCTACACCTTC.